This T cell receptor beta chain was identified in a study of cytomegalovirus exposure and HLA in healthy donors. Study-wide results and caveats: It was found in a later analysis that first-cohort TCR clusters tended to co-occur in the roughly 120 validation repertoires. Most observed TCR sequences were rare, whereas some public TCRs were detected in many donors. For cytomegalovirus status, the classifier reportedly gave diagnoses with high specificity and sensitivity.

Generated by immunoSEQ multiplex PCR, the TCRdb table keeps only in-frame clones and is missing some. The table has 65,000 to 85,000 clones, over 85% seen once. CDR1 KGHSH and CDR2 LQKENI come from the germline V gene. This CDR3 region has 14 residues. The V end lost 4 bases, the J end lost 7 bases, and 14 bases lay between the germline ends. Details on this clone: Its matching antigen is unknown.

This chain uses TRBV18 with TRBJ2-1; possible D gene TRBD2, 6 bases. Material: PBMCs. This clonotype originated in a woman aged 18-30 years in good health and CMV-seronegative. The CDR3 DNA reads TGTGCCAGCTCACAACCGGGACTGGGAAATGAGCAGTTCTTC. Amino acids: CASSQPGLGNEQFF.